This T cell receptor beta chain derives from a study of blood T cell repertoires in COVID-19. The germline V gene has CDR1 SGHVS and CDR2 FNYEAQ. Trimming removed 5 bases from V and 4 bases from J, with 21 bases in between. The CDR3 length is 17 residues. This clone was found once. Per the original data handling: Estimation of nucleated cell counts relied on the amplification of reference gene primers. Profiling relied on immunoSEQ multiplex PCR, and the TCRdb table lists in-frame clones only, not all of them. That table gives V, J and clone size, and the DNA gave D and trimming. The profile shows about 12,000 clones, roughly 72% of them singletons.

The chain couples TRBV7-6 to TRBJ1-3; weak D call: TRBD1 (6 bases). Input material: peripheral blood. The origin of this receptor is a man in his 60s with COVID-19, enrolled during active disease. In DNA, the CDR3 is TGTGCCAGCAGCGCCCCAATTACAGGGCGTGCAGGAAACACCATATATTTT. This codes for CASSAPITGRAGNTIYF. Together with reference TRBV7-6 and TRBJ1-3, the CDR3 gives the full variable domain: GAGVSQSPRYKVTKRGQDVALRCDPISGHVSLYWYRQALGQGPEFLTYFNYEAQQDKSGLPNDRFSAERPEGSISTLTIQRTEQRDSAMYRCASSAPITGRAGNTIYFGEGSWLTVV.